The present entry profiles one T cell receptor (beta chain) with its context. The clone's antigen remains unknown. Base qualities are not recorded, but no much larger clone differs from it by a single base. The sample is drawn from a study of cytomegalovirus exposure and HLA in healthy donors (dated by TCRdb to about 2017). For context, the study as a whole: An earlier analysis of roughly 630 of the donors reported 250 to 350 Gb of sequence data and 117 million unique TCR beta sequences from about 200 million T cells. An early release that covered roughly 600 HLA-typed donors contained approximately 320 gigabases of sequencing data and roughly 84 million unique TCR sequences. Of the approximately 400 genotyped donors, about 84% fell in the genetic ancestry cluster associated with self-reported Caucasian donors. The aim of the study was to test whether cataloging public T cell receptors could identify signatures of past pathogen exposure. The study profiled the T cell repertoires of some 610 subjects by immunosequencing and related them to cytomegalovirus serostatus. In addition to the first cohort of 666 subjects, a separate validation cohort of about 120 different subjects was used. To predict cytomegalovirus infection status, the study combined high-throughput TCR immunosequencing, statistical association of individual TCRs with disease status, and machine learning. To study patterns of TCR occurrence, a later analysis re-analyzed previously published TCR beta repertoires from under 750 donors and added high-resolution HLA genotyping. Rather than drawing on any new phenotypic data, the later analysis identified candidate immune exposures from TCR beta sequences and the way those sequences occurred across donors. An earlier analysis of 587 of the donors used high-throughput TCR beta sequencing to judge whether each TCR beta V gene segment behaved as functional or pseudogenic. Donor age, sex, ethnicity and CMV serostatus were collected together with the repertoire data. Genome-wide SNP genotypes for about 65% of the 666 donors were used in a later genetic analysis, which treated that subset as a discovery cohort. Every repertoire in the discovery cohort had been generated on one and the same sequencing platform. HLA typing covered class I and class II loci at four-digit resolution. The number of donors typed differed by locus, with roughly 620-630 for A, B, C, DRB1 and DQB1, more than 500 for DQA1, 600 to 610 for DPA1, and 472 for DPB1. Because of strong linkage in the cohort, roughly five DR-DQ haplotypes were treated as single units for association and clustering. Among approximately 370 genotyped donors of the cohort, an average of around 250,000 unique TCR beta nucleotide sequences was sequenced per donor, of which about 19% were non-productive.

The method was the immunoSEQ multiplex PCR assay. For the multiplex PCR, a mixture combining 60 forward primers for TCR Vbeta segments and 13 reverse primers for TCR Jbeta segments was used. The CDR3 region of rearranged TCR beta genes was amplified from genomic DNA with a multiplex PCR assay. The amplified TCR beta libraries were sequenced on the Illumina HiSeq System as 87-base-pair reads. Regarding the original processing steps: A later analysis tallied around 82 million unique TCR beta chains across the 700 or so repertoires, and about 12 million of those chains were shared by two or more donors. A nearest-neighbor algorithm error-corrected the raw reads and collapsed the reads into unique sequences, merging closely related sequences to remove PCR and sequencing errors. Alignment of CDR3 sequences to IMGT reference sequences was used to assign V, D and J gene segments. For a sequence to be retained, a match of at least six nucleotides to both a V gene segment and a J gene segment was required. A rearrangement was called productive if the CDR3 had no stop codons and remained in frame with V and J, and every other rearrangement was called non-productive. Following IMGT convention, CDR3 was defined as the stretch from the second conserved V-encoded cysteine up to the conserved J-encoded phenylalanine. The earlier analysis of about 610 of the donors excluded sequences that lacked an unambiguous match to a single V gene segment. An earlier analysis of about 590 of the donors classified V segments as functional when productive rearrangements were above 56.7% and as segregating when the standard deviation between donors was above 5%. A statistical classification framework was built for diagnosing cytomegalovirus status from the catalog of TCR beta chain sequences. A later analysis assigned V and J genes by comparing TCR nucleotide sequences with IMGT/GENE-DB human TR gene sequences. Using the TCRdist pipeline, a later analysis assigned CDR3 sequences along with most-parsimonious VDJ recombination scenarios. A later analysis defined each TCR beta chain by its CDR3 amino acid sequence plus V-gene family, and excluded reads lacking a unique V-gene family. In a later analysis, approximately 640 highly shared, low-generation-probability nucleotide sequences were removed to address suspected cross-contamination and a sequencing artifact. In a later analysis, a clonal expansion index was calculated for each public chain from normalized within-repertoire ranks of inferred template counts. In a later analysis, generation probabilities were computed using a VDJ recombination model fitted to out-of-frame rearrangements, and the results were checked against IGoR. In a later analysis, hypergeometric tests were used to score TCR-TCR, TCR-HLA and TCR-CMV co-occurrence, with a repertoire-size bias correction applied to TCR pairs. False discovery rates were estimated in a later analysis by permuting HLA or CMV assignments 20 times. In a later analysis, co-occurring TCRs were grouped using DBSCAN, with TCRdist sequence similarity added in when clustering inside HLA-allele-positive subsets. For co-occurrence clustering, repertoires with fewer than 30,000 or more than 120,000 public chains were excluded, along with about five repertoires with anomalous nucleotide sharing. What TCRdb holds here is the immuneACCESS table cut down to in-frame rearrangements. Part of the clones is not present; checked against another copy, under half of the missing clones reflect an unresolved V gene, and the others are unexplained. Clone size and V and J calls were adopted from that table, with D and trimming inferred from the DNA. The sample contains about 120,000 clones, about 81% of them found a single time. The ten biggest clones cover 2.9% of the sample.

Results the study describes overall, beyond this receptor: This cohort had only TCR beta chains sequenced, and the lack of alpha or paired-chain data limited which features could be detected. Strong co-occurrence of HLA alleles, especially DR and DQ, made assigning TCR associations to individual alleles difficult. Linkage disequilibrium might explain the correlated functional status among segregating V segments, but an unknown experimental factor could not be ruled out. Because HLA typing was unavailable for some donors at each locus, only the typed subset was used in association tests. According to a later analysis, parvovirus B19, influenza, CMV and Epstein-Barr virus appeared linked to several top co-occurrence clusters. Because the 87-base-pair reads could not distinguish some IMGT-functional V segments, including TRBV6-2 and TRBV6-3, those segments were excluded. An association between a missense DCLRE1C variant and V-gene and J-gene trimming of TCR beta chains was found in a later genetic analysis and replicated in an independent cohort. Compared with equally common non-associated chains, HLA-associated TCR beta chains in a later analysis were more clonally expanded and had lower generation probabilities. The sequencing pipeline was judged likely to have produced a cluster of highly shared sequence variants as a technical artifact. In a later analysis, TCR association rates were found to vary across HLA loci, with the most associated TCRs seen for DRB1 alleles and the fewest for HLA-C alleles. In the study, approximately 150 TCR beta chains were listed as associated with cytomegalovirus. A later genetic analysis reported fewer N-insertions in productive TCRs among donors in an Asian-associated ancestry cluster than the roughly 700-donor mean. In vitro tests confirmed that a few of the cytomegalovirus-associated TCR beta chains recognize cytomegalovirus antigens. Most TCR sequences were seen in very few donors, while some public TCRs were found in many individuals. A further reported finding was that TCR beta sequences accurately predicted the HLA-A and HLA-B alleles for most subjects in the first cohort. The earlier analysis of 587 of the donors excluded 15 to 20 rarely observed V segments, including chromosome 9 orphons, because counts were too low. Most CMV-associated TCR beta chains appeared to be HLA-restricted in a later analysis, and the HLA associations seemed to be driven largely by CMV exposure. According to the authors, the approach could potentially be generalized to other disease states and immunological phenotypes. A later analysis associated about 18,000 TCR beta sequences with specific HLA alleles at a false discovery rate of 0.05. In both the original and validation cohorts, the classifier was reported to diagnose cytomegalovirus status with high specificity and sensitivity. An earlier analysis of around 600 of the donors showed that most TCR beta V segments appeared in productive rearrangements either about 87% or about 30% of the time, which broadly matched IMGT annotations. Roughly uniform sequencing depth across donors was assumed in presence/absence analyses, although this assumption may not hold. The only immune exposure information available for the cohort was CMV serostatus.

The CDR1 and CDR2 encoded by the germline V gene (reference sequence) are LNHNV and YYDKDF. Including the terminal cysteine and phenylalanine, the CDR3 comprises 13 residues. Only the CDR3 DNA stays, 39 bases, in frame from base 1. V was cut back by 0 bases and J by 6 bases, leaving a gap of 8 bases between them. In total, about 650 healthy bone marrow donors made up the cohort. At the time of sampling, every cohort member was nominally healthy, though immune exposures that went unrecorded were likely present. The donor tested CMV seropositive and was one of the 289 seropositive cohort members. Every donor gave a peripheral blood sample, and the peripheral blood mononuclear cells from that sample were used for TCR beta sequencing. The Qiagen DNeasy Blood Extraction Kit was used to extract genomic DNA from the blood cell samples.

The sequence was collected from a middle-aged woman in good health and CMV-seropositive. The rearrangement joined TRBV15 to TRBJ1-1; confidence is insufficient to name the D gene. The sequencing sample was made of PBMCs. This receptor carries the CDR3 CATSRDIIAEAFF. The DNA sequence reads TGTGCCACCAGCAGAGACATTATAGCTGAAGCTTTCTTT.